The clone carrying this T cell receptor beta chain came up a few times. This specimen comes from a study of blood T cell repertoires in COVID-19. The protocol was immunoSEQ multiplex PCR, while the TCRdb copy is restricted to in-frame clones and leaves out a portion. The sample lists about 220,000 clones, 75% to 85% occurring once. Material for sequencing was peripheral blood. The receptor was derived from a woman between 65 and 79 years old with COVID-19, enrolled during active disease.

CDR3 loop: CASSPNVPGQGWNTEAFF. CDR3 in DNA: TGTGCCAGCAGCCCCAACGTCCCGGGACAGGGTTGGAACACTGAAGCTTTCTTT. The J gene is TRBJ1-1, the V gene TRBV7-9, with 9 bases identical to TRBD1. CDR3 length equals 18 residues. The germline V gene has CDR1 SEHNR and CDR2 FQNEAQ (reference sequence). V dropped 5 bases and J dropped 1; count of bases not matched to a gene: 14.